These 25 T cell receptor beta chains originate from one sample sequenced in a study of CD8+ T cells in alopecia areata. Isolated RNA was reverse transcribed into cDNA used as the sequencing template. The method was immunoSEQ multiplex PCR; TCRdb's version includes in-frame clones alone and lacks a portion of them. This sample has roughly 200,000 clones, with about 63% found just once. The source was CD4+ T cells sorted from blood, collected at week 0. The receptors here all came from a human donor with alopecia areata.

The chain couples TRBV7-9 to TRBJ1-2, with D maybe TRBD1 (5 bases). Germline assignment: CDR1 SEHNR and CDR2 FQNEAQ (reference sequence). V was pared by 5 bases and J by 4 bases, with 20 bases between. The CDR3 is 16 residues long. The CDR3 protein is CASSPIGDPRAYGYTF. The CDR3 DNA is TGTGCCAGCAGCCCTATAGGGGATCCCAGAGCCTATGGCTACACCTTC.

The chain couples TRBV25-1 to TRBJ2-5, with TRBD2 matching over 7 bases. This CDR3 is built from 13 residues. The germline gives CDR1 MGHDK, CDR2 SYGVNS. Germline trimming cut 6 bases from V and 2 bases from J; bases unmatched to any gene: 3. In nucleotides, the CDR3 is TGTGCCAGCAGCTCGGGGGGTCAAGAGACCCAGTACTTC. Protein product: CASSSGGQETQYF.

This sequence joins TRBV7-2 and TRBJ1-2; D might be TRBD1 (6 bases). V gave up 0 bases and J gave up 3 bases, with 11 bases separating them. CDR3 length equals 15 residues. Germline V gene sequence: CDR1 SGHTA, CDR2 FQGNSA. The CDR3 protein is CASSLAGGADYGYTF. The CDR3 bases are TGTGCCAGCAGCTTAGCTGGGGGCGCGGACTATGGCTACACCTTC.

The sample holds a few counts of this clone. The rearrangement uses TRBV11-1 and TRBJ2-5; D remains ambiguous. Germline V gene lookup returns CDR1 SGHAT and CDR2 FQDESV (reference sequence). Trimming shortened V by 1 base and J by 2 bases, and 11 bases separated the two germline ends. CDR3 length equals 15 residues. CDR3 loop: CASSLERTLQETQYF. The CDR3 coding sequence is TGTGCCAGCAGCTTAGAACGGACGCTTCAAGAGACCCAGTACTTC.

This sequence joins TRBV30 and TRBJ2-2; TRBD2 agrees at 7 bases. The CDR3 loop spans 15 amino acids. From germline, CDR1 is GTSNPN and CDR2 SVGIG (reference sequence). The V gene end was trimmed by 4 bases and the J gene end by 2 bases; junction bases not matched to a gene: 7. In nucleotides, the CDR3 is TGTGCCTGGATTCCGAGCGGGAAAAACACCGGGGAGCTGTTTTTT. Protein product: CAWIPSGKNTGELFF.

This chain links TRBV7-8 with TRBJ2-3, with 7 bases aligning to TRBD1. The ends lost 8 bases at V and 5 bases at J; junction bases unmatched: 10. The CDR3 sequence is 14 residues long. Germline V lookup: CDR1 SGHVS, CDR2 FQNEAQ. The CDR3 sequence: CASSGQAGVDTQYF. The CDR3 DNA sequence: TGTGCCAGCTCCGGACAGGCCGGGGTAGATACGCAGTATTTT.

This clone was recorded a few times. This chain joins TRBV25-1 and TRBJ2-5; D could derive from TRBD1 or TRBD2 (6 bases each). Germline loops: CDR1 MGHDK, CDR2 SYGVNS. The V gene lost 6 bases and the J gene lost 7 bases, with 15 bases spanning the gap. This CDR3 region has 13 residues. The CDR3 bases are TGTGCCAGCAGCGGTTCCGGAGGGGGGACCCAGTACTTC. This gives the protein CASSGSGGGTQYF.

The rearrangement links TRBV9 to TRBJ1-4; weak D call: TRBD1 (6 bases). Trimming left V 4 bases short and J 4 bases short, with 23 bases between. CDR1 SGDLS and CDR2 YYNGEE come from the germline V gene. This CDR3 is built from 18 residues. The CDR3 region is CASSPTGARLGGNEKLFF. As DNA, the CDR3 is TGTGCCAGCAGCCCGACGGGGGCCCGGTTAGGTGGTAATGAAAAACTGTTTTTT.

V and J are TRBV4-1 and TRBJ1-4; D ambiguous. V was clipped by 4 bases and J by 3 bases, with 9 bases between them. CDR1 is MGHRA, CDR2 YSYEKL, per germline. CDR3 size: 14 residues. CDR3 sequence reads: CASSPIWSNEKLFF. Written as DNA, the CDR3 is TGCGCCAGCAGCCCCATATGGTCTAATGAAAAACTGTTTTTT.

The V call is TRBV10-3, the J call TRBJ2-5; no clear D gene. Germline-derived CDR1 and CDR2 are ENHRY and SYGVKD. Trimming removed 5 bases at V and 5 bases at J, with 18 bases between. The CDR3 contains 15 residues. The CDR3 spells CAISLGTVYDETQYF. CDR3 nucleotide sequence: TGTGCCATCAGTTTAGGCACCGTTTACGACGAGACCCAGTACTTC.

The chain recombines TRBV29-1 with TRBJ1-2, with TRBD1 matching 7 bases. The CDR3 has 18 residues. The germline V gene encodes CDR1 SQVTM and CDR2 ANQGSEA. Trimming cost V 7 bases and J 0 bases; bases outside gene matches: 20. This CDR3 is CSADPLPPTGTANYGYTF. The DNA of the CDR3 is TGCAGCGCCGATCCCCTTCCGCCGACAGGGACGGCTAACTATGGCTACACCTTC. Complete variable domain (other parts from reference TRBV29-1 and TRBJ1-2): SAVISQKPSRDICQRGTSLTIQCQVDSQVTMMFWYRQQPGQSLTLIATANQGSEATYESGFVIDKFPISRPNLTFSTLTVSNMSPEDSSIYLCSADPLPPTGTANYGYTFGSGTRLTVV.

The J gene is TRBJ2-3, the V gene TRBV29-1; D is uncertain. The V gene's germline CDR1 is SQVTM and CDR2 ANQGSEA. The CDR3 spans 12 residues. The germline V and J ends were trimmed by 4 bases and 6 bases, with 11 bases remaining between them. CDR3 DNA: TGCAGCGTTGTTCAAGGATCGGATACGCAGTATTTT. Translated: CSVVQGSDTQYF.

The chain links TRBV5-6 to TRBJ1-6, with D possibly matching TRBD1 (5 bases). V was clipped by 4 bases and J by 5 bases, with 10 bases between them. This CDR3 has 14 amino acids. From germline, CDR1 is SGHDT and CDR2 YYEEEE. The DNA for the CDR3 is TGTGCCAGCAGCCCCCGGGACGATAATTCACCCCTCCACTTT. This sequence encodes CASSPRDDNSPLHF.

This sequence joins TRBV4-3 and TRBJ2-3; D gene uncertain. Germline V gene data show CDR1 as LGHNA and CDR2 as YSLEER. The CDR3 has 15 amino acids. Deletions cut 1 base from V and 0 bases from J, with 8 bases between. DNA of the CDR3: TGCGCCAGCAGCCAAGGTACGAGGAGCACAGATACGCAGTATTTT. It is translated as CASSQGTRSTDTQYF.

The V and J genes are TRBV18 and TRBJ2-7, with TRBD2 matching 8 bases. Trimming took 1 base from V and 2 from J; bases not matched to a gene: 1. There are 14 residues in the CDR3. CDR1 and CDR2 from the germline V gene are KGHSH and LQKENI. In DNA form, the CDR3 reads TGTGCCAGCTCACCACGAGCGGGGGCCTACGAGCAGTACTTC. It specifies CASSPRAGAYEQYF.

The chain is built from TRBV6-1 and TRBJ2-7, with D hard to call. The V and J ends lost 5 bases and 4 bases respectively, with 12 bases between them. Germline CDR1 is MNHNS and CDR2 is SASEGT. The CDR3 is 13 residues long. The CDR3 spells CASSLRERYEQYF. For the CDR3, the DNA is TGTGCCAGCAGTTTAAGGGAACGATACGAGCAGTACTTC.

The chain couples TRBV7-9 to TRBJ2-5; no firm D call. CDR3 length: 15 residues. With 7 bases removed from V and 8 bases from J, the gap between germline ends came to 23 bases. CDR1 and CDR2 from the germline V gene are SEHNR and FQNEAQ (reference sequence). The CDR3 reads CASTSALLVVTTQYF. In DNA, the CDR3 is TGTGCCAGCACCTCCGCCCTCCTAGTGGTGACTACCCAGTACTTC.

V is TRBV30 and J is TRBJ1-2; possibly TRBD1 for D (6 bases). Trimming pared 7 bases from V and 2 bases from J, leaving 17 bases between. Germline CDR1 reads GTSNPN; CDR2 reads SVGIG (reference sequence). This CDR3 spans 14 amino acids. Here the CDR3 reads CASYTGGTNYGYTF. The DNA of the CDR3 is TGTGCCTCATACACTGGCGGGACAAACTATGGCTACACCTTC. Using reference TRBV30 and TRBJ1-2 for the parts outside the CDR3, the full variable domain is SQTIHQWPATLVQPVGSPLSLECTVEGTSNPNLYWYRQAAGRGLQLLFYSVGIGQISSEVPQNLSASRPQDRQFILSSKKLLLSDSGFYLCASYTGGTNYGYTFGSGTRLTVV.

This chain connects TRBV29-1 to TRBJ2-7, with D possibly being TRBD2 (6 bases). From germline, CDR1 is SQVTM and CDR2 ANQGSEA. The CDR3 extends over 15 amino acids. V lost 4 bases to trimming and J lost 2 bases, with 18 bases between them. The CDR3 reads CSVVFPGLPTYEQYF. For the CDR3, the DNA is TGCAGCGTTGTATTCCCGGGACTTCCAACCTACGAGCAGTACTTC.

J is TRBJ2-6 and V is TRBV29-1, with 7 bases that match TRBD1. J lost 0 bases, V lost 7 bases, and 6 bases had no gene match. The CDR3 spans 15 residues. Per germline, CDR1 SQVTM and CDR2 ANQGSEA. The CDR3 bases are TGCAGCGACAAACAGGGGTACTCTGGGGCCAACGTCCTGACTTTC. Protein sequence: CSDKQGYSGANVLTF.

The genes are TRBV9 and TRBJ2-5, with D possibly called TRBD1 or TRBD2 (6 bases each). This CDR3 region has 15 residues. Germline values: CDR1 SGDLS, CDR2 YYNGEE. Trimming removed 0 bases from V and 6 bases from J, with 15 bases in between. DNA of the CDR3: TGTGCCAGCAGCGTAGTGGGGGGCCAGAGGCAGACCCAGTACTTC. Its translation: CASSVVGGQRQTQYF. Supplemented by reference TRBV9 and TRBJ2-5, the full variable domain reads DSGVTQTPKHLITATGQRVTLRCSPRSGDLSVYWYQQSLDQGLQFLIQYYNGEERAKGNILERFSAQQFPDLHSELNLSSLELGDSALYFCASSVVGGQRQTQYFGPGTRLLVL.

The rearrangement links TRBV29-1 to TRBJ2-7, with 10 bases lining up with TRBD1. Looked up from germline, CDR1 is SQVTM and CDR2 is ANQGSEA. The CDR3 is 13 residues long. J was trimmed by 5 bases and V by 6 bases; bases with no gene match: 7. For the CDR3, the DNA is TGCAGCGTACTTAAGACAGGGGGCGACGAGCAGTACTTC. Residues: CSVLKTGGDEQYF.

CDR3 sequence: CASSLGQGLYEQYF. CDR3 nucleotides: TGTGCCAGCAGCCTCGGACAGGGACTCTACGAGCAGTACTTC. The chain has TRBV5-6 and TRBJ2-7, with 8 bases that match TRBD1. V gave up 4 bases and J gave up 3 bases; unmatched junction bases: 6. The germline V gene encodes CDR1 SGHDT and CDR2 YYEEEE. The CDR3 has 14 residues.

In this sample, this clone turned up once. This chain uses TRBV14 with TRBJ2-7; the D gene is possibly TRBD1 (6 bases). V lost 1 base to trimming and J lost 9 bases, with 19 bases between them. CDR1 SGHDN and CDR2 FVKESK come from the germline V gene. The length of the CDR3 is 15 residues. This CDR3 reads CASSQGDNFHLGQYF. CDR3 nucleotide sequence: TGTGCCAGCAGCCAAGGGGACAACTTCCACCTTGGGCAGTACTTC.

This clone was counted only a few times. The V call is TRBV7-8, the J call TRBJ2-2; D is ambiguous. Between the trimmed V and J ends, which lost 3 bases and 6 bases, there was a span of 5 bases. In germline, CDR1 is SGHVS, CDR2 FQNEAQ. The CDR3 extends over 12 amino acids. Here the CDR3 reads CASSFGSGELFF. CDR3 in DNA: TGTGCCAGCAGCTTCGGGTCCGGGGAGCTGTTTTTT.